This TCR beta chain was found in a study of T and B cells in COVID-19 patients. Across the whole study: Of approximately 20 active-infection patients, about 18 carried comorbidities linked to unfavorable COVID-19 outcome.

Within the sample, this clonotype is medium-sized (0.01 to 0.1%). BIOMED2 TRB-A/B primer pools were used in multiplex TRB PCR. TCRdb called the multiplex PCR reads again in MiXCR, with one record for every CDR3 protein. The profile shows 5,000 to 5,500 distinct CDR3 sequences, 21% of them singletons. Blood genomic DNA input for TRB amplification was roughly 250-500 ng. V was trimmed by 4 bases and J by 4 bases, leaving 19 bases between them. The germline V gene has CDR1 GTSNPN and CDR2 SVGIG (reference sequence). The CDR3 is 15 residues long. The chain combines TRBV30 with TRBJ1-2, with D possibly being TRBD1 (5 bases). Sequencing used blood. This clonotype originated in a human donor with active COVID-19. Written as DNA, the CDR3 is TGTGCCTGGACAGGGCAATGGGGCCTGACCTATGGCTACACCTTC. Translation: CAWTGQWGLTYGYTF.